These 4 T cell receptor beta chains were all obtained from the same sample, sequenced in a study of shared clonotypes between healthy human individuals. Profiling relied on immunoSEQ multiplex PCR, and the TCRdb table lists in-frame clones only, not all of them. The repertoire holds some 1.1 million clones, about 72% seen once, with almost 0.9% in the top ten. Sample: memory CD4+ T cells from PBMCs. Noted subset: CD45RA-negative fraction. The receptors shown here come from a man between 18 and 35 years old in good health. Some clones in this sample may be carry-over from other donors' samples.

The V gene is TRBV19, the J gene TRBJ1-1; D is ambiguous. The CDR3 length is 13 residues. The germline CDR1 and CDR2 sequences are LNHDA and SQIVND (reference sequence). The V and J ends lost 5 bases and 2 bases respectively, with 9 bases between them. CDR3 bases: TGTGCCAGTAGTCCAACCCAAAACACTGAAGCTTTCTTT. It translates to CASSPTQNTEAFF.

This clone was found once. CDR3 loop: CASSPLTGPGAQYF. DNA for the CDR3: TGTGCCAGCAGCCCCCTGACGGGCCCAGGGGCCCAGTACTTC. The V and J genes are TRBV4-2 and TRBJ2-5; maybe TRBD1 (6 bases). Per the germline V gene, CDR1 is LGHNA and CDR2 is YNFKEQ. Trimming took 4 bases from V and 9 from J, leaving 18 bases between them. The CDR3 consists of 14 residues.

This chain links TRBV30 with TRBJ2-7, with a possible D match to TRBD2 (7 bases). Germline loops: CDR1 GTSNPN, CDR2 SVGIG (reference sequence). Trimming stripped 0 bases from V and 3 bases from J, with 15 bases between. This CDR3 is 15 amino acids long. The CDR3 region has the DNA TGTGCCTGGAGTGTACGGGGGGCTAAAGGCTACGAGCAGTACTTC. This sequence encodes CAWSVRGAKGYEQYF.

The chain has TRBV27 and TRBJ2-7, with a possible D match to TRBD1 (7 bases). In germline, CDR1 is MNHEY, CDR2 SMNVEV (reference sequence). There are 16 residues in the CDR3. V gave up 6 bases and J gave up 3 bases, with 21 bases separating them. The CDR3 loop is CASSGTFQGGGYEQYF. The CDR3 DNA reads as TGTGCCAGCAGCGGAACCTTCCAGGGGGGAGGCTACGAGCAGTACTTC.